This T cell receptor beta chain was documented in a study of OX40 agonist ivuxolimab in advanced cancers. Enrollment shut out patients with autoimmune disease history or systemic immunosuppression. Whole-study results and caveats: On average, a greater number of expanded clones characterised CD8+ T cells relative to CD4+.

CDR3 length: 20 residues. The germline CDR1 and CDR2 sequences are SGHRS and YFSETQ. The V and J ends lost 0 bases and 0 bases respectively, with 24 bases between them. With respect to this clone: Its target is unknown.

Sequencing used immunoSEQ multiplex PCR; TCRdb keeps in-frame clones, though not all of them. This table has approximately 24,000 clones, roughly 89% appearing once. This receptor was identified in an adult with an advanced solid tumor such as melanoma, head and neck, liver or kidney cancer. The chain has TRBV5-1 and TRBJ1-2; the D gene is possibly TRBD1 (6 bases). Sequenced here: CD4+ or CD8+ T cells sorted from blood, sampled in a trial of the OX40 agonist ivuxolimab. CDR3 loop: CASSLVGTGTTDMANYGYTF. The CDR3 nucleotides are TGCGCCAGCAGCTTGGTGGGTACTGGGACAACGGACATGGCTAACTATGGCTACACCTTC. The entire variable domain, with the rest obtained from reference TRBV5-1 and TRBJ1-2, is as follows: KAGVTQTPRYLIKTRGQQVTLSCSPISGHRSVSWYQQTPGQGLQFLFEYFSETQRNKGNFPGRFSGRQFSNSRSEMNVSTLELGDSALYLCASSLVGTGTTDMANYGYTFGSGTRLTVV.